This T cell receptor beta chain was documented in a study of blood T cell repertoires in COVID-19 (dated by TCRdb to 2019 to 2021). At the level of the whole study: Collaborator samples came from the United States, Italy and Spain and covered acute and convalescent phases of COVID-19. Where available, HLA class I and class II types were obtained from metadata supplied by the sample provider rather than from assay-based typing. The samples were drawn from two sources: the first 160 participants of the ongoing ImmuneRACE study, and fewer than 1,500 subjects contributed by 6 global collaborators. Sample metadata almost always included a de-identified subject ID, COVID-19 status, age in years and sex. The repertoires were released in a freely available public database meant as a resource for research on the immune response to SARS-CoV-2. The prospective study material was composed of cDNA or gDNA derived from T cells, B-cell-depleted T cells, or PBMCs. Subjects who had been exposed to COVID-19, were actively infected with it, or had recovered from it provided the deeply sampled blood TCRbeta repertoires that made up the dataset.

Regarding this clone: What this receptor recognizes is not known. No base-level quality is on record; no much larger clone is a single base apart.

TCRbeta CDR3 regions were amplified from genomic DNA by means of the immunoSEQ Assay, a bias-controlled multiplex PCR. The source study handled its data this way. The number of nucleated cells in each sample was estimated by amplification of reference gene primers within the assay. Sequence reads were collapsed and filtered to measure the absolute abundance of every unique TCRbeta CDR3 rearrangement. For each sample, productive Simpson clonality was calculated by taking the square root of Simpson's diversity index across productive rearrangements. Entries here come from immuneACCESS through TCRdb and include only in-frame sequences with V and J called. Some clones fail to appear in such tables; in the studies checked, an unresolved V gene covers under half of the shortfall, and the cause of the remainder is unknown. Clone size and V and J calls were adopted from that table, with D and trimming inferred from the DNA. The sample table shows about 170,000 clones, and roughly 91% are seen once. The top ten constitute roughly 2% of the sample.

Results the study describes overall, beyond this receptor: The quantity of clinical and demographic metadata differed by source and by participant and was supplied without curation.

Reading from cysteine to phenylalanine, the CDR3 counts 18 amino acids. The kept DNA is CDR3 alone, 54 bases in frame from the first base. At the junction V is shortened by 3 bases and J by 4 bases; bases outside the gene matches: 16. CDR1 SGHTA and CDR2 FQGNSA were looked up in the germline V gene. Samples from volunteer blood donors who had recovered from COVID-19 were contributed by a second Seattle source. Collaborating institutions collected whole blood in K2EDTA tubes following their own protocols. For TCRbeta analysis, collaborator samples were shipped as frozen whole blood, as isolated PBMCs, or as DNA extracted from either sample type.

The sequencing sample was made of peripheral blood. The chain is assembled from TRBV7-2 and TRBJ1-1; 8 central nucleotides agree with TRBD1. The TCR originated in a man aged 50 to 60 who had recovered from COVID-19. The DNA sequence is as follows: TGTGCCAGCAGCTTCCGAACAGGGGGTAGGACGGAACTCACTGAAGCTTTCTTT. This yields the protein CASSFRTGGRTELTEAFF.